This TCR beta chain was captured by sequencing in a study of blood T cell repertoires in COVID-19. The CDR3 loop spans 15 amino acids. Germline CDR1 is MNHEY and CDR2 is SMNVEV (reference sequence). V shed 2 bases and J shed 1 base, with 9 bases lying between them. In the original workflow: Reference gene primer amplification gave nucleated cell count estimates. Using immunoSEQ multiplex PCR, the repertoire was profiled, and TCRdb retains in-frame clones only, with some absent. That table is the source of V, J and clone size, and D and trimming were worked out from the DNA. The sample includes 200,000 or so clones, 70% to 90% seen only once; the top ten take 8% to 13%.

The sequence came from an elderly woman with acute or convalescent COVID-19. The source material was peripheral blood. The rearrangement links TRBV27 to TRBJ1-5; D is unresolved. CDR3 in amino acids: CASSLGQASNQPQHF. The CDR3 DNA reads TGTGCCAGCAGTTTAGGTCAGGCGAGCAATCAGCCCCAGCATTTT.